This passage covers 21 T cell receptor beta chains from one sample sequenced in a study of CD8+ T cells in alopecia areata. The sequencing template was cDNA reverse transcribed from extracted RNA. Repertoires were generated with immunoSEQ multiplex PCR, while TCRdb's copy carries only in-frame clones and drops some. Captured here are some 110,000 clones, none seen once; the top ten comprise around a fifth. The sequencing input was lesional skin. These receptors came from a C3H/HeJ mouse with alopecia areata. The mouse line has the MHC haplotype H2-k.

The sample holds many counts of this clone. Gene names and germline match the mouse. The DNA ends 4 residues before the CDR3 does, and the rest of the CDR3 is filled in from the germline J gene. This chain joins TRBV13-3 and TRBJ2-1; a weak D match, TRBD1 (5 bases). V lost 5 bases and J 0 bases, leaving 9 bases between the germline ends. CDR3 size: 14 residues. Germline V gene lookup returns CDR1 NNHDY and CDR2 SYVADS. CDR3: CASSRQFNYAEQFF. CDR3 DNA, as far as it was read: TGTGCCAGCAGCAGACAGTTTAACTATGCT.

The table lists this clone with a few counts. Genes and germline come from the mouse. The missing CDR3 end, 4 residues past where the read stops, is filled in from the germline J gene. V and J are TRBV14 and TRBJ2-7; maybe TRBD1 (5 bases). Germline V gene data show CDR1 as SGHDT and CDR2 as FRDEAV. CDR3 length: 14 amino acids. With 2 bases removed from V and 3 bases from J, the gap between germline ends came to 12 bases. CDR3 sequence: CASSLGQGGYEQYF. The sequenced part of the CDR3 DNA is TGTGCCAGCAGTTTAGGGCAGGGAGGCTAT.

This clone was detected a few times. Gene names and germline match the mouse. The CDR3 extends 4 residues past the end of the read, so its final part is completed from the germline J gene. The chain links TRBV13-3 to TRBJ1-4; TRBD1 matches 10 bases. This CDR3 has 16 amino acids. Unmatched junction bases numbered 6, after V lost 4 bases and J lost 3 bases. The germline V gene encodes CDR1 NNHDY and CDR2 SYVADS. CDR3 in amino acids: CASSSRDRGTNERLFF. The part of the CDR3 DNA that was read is TGTGCCAGCAGTTCCCGGGACAGGGGTACCAACGAA.

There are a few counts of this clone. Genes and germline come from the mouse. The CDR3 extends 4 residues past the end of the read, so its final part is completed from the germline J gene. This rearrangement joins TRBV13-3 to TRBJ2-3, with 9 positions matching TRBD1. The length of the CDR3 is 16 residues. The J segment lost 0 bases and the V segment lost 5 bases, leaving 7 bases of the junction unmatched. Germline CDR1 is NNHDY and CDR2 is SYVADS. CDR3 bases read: TGTGCCAGCAGCCGGGACAGGGTGATGAGTGCAGAA. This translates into CASSRDRVMSAE. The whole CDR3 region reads CASSRDRVMSAETLYF.

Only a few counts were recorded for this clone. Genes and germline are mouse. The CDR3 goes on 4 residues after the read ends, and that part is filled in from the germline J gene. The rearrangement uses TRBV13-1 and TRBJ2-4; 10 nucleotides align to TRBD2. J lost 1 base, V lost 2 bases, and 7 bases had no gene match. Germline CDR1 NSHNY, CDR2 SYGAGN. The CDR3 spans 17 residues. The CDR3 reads CASSEVDWGEGQNTLYF. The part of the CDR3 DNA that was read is TGTGCCAGCAGTGAGGTTGACTGGGGGGAAGGTCAAAAC.

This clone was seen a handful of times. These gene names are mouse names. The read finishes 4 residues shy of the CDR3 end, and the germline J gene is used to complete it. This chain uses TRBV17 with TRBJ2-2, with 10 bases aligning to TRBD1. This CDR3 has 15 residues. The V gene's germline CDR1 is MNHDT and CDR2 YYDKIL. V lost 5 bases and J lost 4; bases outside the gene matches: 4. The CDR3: CASSRDRGGTGQLYF. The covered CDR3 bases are TGTGCTAGCAGTCGGGACAGGGGAGGCACCGGG.

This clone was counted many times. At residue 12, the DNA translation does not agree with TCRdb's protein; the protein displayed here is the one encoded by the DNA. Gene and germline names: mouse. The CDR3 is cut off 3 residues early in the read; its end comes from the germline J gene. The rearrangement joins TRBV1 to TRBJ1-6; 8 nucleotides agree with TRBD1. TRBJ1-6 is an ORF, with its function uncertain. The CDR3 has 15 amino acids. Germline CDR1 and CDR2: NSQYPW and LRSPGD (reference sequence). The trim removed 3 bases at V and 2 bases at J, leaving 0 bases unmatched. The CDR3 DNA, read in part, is TGCACCTGCAGTGCCAGGGGGCCCTATAATTCGCCC. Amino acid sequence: CTCSARGPYNSP. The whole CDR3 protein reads CTCSARGPYNSPLYF.

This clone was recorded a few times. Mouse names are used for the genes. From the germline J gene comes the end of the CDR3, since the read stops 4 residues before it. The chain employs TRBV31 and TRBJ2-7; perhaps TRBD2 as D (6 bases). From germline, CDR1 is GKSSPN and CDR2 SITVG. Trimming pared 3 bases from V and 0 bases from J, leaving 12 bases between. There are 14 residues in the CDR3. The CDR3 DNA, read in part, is TGTGCCTGGAGCCGGGACTTTAGCTCCTAT. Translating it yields CAWSRDFSSY. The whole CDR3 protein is CAWSRDFSSYEQYF.

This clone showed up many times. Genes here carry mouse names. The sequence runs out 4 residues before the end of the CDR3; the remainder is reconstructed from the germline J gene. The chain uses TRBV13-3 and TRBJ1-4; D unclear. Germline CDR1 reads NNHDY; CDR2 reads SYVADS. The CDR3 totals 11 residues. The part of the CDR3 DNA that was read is TGTGCCAGCAGAACACGCGAA. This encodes CASRTRE. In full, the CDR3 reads CASRTRERLFF.

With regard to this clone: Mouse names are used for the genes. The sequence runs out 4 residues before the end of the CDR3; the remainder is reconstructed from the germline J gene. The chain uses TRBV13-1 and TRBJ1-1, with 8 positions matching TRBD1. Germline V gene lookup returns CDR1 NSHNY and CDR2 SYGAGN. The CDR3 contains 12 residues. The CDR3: CASSGDRGEVFF. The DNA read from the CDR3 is TGTGCCAGCAGTGGAGACAGGGGA.

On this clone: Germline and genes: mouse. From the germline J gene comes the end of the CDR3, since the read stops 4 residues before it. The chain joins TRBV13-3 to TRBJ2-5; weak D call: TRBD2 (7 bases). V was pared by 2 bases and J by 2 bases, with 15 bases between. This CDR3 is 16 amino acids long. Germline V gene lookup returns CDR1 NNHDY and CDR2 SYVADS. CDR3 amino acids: CASSEPGGGGQDTQYF. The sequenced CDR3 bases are TGTGCCAGCAGTGAGCCGGGGGGCGGAGGCCAAGAC.

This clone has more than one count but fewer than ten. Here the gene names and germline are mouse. CDR3 sequence reads: CTCSETGKNTGQLYF. Partial CDR3 DNA: TGCACCTGCAGTGAGACAGGAAAAAACACCGGG. V gene TRBV1 combines with J gene TRBJ2-2, with a possible D match to TRBD1 (6 bases). Read coverage stops 4 residues before the CDR3 terminus; the germline J gene supplies the remainder. The V and J ends lost 4 bases and 1 base respectively, with 10 bases between them. The CDR3 has 15 residues. Germline CDR1 and CDR2: NSQYPW and LRSPGD (reference sequence).

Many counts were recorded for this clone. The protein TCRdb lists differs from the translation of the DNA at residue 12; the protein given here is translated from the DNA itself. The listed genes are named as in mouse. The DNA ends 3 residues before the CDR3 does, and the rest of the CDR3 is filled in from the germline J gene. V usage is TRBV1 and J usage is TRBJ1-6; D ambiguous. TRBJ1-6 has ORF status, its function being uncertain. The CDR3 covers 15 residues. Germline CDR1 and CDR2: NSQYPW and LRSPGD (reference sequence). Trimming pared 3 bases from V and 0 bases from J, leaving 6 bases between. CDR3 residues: CTCSAHSSYNSPLYF. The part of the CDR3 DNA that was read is TGCACCTGCAGTGCTCACAGTTCCTATAATTCGCCC.

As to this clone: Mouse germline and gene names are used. CDR3 residues: CASSDARTGGPNERLFF. CDR3 DNA (partial): TGTGCCAGCAGTGATGCAAGGACAGGGGGCCCCAACGAA. This chain uses TRBV13-3 with TRBJ1-4, with 11 bases identical to TRBD1. From the germline J gene comes the end of the CDR3, since the read stops 4 residues before it. J gave up 3 bases and V 0 bases, and 4 bases lay outside the gene matches. CDR3 size: 17 residues. Germline CDR1 and CDR2: NNHDY and SYVADS. The full variable domain, rest sourced from reference TRBV13-3 and TRBJ1-4, is EAAVTQSPRSKVAVTGGKVTLSCHQTNNHDYMYWYRQDTGHGLRLIHYSYVADSTEKGDIPDGYKASRPSQENFSLILELASLSQTAVYFCASSDARTGGPNERLFFGHGTKLSVL.

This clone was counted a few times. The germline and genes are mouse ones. The DNA read from the CDR3 is TGTGCCAGCAGTATATCACTGGGGGGCAACCAAGAC. It translates to CASSISLGGNQD. The whole CDR3 protein reads CASSISLGGNQDTQYF. The J gene is TRBJ2-5, the V gene TRBV19; 9 positions agree with TRBD2. The read ends 4 residues shy of where the CDR3 ends; the end is completed using the germline J gene. Germline V gene lookup returns CDR1 FNHDT and CDR2 SITEND (reference sequence). The CDR3 loop spans 16 amino acids. V shed 1 base and J 0 bases; nucleotides not matched to a gene: 3.

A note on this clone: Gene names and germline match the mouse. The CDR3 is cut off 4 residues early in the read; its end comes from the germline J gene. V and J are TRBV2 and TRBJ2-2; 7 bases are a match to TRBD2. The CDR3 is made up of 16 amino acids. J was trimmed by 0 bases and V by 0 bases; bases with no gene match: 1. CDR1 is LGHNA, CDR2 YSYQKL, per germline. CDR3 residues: CASSQEGGSNTGQLYF. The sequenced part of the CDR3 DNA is TGTGCCAGCAGCCAAGAGGGGGGGTCAAACACCGGG.

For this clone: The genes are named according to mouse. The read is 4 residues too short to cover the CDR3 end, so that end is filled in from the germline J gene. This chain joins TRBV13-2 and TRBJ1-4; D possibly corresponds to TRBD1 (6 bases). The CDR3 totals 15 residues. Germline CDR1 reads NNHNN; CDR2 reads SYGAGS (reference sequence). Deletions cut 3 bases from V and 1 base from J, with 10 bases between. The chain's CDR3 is CASGGGTHSNERLFF. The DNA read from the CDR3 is TGTGCCAGCGGTGGTGGGACACATTCCAACGAA.

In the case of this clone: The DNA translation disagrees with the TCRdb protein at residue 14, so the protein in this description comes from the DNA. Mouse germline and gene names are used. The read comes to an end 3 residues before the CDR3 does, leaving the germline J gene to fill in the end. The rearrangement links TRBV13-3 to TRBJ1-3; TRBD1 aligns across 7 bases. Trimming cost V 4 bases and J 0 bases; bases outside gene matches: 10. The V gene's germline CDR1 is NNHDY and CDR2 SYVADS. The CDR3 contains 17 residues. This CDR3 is CASSPWDSPNSGNTLYF. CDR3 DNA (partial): TGTGCCAGCAGTCCTTGGGACAGCCCAAATTCTGGAAATACG.

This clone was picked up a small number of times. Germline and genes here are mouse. The CDR3 protein is CASSIGQGATGQLYF. Partial CDR3 DNA: TGTGCCAGCAGTATCGGACAGGGGGCGACCGGG. The gene calls are TRBV19 and TRBJ2-2, with TRBD1 matching 11 bases. Coverage ceases 4 residues before the CDR3 finishes, and the germline J gene fills in the end. V trimming: 2 bases; J trimming: 5 bases; junction bases outside the gene matches: 2. The CDR3 sequence is 15 residues long. Germline assignment: CDR1 FNHDT and CDR2 SITEND (reference sequence).

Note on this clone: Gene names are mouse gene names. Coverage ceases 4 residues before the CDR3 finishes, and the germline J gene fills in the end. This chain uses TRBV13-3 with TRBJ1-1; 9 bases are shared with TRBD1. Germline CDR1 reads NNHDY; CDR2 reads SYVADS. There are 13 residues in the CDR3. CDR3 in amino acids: CASSADRGEEVFF. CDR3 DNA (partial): TGTGCCAGCAGTGCTGACAGGGGGGAA.

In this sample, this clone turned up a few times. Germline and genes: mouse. The CDR3 spells CASSIPGQGPNERLFF. CDR3 DNA (partial): TGTGCCAGCAGTATTCCCGGACAGGGGCCCAACGAA. The rearrangement joins TRBV19 to TRBJ1-4, with 9 bases identical to TRBD1. The read ends 4 residues shy of where the CDR3 ends; the end is completed using the germline J gene. The germline CDR1 and CDR2 sequences are FNHDT and SITEND (reference sequence). With V trimmed by 2 bases and J by 3 bases, 5 bases remained unmatched. The CDR3 consists of 16 residues.